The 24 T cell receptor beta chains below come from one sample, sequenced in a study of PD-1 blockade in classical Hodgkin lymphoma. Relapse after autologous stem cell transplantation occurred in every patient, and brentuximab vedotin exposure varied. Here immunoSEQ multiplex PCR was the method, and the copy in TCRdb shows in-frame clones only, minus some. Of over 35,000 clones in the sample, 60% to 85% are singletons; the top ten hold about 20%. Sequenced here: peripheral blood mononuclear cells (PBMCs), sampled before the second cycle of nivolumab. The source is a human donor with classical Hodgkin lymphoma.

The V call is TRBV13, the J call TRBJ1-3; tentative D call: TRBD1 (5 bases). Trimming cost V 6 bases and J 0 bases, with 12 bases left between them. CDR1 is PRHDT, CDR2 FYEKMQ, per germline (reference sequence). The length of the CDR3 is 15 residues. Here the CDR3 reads CASRSGDGSGNTIYF. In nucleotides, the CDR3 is TGTGCCAGCAGGAGCGGGGACGGCTCTGGAAACACCATATATTTT.

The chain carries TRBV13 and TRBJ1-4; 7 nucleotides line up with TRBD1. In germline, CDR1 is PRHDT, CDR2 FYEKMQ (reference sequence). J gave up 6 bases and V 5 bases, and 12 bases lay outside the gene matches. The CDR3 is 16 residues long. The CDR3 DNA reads TGTGCCAGCAGCCAGCGGGGACAGCTTCTCGATGAAAAACTGTTTTTT. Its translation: CASSQRGQLLDEKLFF.

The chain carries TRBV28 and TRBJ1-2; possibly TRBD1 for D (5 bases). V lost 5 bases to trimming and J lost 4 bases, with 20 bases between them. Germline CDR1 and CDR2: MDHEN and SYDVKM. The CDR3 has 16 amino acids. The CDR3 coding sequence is TGTGCCAGCAGTCCACCAGTGGGGGATTGGGCCTATGGCTACACCTTC. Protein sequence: CASSPPVGDWAYGYTF.

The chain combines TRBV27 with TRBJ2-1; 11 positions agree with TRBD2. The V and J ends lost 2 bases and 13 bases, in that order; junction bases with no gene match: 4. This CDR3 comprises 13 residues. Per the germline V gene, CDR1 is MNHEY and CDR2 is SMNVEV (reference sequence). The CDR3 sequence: CASSLIAGGPQFF. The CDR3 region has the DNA TGTGCCAGCAGTTTAATAGCGGGAGGGCCACAGTTCTTC.

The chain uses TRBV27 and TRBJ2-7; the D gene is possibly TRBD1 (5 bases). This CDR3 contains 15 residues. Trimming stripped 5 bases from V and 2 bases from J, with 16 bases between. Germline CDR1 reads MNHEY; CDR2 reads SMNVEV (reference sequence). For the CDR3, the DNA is TGTGCCAGCAGTCGCATTGGGGCGGACACCTACGAGCAGTACTTC. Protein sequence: CASSRIGADTYEQYF.

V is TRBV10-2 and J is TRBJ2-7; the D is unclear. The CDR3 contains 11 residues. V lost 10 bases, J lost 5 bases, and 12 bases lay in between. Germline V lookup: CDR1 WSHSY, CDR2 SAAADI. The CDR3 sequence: CATAPVDEQYF. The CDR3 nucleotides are TGCGCCACCGCCCCGGTGGACGAGCAGTACTTC.

The CDR3, as DNA: TGTGCCAGCAGCGTAGGACAGGGGCCTGGCTACACCTTC. Translating gives CASSVGQGPGYTF. The chain joins TRBV9 to TRBJ1-2; 8 positions match TRBD1. V gave up 0 bases and J gave up 7 bases; unmatched junction bases: 2. Germline V CDR1 and CDR2: SGDLS, YYNGEE. This CDR3 is 13 amino acids long.

DNA for the CDR3: TGTGCCAGCAGTTTAGTATCGGGCCAGCCCCAGCATTTT. This encodes CASSLVSGQPQHF. This chain connects TRBV6-5 to TRBJ1-5; D gene uncertain. Germline lookup yields CDR1 MNHEY and CDR2 SVGAGI. The CDR3 runs 13 residues. V was cut by 4 bases and J by 7 bases, with 11 bases left in between.

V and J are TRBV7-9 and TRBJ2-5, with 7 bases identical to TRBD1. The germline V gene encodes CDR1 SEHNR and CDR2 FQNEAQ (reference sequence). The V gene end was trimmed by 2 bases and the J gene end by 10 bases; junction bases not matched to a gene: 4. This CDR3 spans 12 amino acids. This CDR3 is CASSLQAGGQYF. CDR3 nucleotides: TGTGCCAGCAGCTTACAGGCAGGGGGCCAGTACTTC.

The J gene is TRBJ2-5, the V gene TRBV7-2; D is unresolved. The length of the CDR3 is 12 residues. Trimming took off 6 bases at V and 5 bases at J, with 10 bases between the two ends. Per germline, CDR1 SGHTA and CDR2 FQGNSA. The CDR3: CASRYLGETQYF. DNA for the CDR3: TGTGCCAGCAGGTACCTAGGGGAGACCCAGTACTTC.

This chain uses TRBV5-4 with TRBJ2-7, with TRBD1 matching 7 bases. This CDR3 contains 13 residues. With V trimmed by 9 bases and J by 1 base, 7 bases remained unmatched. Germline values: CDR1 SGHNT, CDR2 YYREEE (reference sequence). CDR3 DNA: TGTGCCACCAACTCGGACAGGTCCTACGAGCAGTACTTC. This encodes CATNSDRSYEQYF.

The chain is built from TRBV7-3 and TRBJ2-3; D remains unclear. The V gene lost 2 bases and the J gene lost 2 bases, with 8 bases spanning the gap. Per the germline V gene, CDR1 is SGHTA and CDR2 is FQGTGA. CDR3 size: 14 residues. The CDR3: CASSLLVNTDTQYF. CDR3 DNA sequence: TGTGCCAGCAGCTTACTGGTAAACACAGATACGCAGTATTTT.

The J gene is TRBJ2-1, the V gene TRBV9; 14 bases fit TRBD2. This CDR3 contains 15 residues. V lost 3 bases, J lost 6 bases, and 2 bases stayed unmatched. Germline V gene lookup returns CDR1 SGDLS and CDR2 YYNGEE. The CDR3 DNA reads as TGTGCCAGCAGCGCGGGACTAGCGGGAGTCAATGAGCAGTTCTTC. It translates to CASSAGLAGVNEQFF.

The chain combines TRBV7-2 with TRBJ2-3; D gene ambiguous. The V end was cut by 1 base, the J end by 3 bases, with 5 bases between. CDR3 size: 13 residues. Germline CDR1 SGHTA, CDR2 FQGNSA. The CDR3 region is CASSLEGTDTQYF. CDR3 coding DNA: TGTGCCAGCAGCTTAGAAGGTACAGATACGCAGTATTTT.

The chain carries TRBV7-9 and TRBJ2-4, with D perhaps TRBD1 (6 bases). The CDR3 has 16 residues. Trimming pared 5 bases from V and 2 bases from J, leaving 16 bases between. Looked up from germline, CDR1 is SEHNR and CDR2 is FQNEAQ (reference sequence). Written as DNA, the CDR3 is TGTGCCAGCAGCCTCTGGCAGGGACAAACCAAAAACATTCAGTACTTC. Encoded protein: CASSLWQGQTKNIQYF.

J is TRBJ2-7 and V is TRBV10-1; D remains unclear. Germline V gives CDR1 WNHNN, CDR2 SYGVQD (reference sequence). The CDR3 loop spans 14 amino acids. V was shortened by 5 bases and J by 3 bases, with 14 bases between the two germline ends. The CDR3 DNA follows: TGCGCCAGCAGTTTCCCGCTCCCCCGCTACGAGCAGTACTTC. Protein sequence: CASSFPLPRYEQYF.

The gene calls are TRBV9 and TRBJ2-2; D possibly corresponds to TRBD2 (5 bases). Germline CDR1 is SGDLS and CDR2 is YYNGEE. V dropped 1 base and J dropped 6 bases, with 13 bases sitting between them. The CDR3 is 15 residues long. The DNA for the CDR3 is TGTGCCAGCAGCGTACCAGCGGATCCTTCCGGGGAGCTGTTTTTT. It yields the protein CASSVPADPSGELFF.

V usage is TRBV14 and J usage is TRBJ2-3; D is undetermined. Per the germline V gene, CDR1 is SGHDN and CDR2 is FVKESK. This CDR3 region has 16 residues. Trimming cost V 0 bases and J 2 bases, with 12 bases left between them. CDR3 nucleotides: TGTGCCAGCAGCCAAGAAGGTGGCGGATACACAGATACGCAGTATTTT. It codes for CASSQEGGGYTDTQYF.

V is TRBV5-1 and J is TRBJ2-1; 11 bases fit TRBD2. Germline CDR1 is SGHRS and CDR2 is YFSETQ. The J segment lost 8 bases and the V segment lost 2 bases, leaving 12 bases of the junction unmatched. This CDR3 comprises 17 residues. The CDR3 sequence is CASSFSIAGGLGDEQFF. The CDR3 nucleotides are TGCGCCAGCAGCTTCTCCATAGCGGGAGGGCTTGGGGATGAGCAGTTCTTC.

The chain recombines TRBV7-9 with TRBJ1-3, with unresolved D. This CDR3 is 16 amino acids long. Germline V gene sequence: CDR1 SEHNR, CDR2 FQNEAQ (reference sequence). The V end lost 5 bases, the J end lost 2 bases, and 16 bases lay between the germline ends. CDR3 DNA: TGTGCCAGCAGCCGATCGATGTGGGATCCTGGAAACACCATATATTTT. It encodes CASSRSMWDPGNTIYF. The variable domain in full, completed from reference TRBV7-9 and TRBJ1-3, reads DTGVSQNPRHKITKRGQNVTFRCDPISEHNRLYWYRQTLGQGPEFLTYFQNEAQLEKSRLLSDRFSAERPKGSFSTLEIQRTEQGDSAMYLCASSRSMWDPGNTIYFGEGSWLTVV.

CDR3 nucleotide sequence: TGTGCCACCAGCACCGCGTGGACAGCTTCCTACGAGCAGTACTTC. As protein: CATSTAWTASYEQYF. The chain recombines TRBV15 with TRBJ2-7, with D possibly TRBD1 on 6 matching bases. The CDR3 sequence is 15 residues long. The V gene lost 4 bases and the J gene lost 1 base, with 14 bases spanning the gap. Germline V gene sequence: CDR1 LNHNV, CDR2 YYDKDF (reference sequence).

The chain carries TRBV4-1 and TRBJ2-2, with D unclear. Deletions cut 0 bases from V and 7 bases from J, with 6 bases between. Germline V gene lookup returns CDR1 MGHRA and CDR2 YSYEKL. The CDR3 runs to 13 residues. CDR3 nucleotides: TGCGCCAGCAGCCAAGAAAAGATCGGGGAGCTGTTTTTT. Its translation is CASSQEKIGELFF.

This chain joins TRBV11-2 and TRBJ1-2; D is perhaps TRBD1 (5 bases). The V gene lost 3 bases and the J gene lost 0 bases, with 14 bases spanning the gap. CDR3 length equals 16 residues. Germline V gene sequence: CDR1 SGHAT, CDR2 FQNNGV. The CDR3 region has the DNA TGTGCCAGCAGCTTGGAGGGACGGATCACTAACTATGGCTACACCTTC. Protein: CASSLEGRITNYGYTF.

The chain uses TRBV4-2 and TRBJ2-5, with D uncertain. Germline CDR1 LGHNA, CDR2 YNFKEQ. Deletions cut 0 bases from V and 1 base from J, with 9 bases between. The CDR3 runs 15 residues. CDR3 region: CASSQDLALQETQYF. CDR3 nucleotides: TGTGCCAGCAGCCAAGACTTGGCACTCCAAGAGACCCAGTACTTC.